This T cell receptor beta chain appears in the sequencing data of a study of shared clonotypes between healthy human individuals (dated by TCRdb to 2020 to 2022). Background for the entire study: Three men and a couple of women, aged 18 to 49 years, made up the cohort. For each donor, CD4 naive and CD4 memory were each given three plates, CD8 naive was given two plates, and CD8 memory was given one plate. The study deeply sequenced blood TCR repertoires of about 5 healthy adults to estimate repertoire size and the extent of clonotype sharing between individuals. Libraries were prepared and TCR repertoires were sequenced by different laboratories using diverse techniques, in order to increase sequencing depth and limit assay-specific biases. Leukapheresis yielded between about 0.85 and 9.5 billion PBMCs per donor. General conclusions and limits of the study: Compared with non-shared clonotypes, the clonotypes found in all four sorted-subset donors had higher generation probabilities. Sharing across several donors was observed for approximately 5% of naive CD4, 3.5% of naive CD8, around 2.5% of memory CD4, and 0.4% of memory CD8 clonotypes. Larger estimated clonotype richness was generally found for naive subsets than for memory subsets. Because the study included a small number of donors, the genetic and exposure-history diversity represented was limited. Pairwise subsampling indicated that sequencing depth was expected to affect the degree of clonotype sharing among donors. Even with the large sequencing depth, rarefaction of the sorted-subset datasets indicated that sequencing was incomplete. Sampling was restricted to blood, and TCR repertoires in tissues likely differ from the TCR repertoires found in blood.

CD8 naive samples were CD45RO-negative cells positively selected for CCR7, giving a CD45RA+CCR7+ population that excluded TemRA cells. The donors were healthy, HIV-negative adults with no recently reported acute infections or vaccinations. Only Caucasian adults living in Nashville, Tennessee, USA were represented among the donors. Blood was obtained by leukapheresis, after which PBMCs were separated by Ficoll-Histopaque density gradient centrifugation and cryopreserved in liquid nitrogen vapor phase. Purity and quantity of every magnetically sorted T cell population were checked by analytical flow cytometry. Genomic DNA was isolated from every sorted fraction and measured by UV absorbance on a Nanodrop 2000c. CDR1 and CDR2 are read off the germline V gene (reference sequence) as SEHNR and FQNEAQ. Inclusive of the bounding cysteine and phenylalanine, the CDR3 is 17 residues long. The DNA shown is the 51-base CDR3, in frame from base 1. V loses 3 bases at its end and J loses 0 bases; junction bases beyond the gene matches: 6.

Using the deep immunoSEQ assay, multiplex PCR amplified TCR CDR3 regions from genomic DNA. Extracted genomic DNA from each cell subset was spread evenly across all wells of several immunoSEQ 96-well plates, with each plate serving as a replicate. For sorted subsets, approximately 200 ng of genomic DNA, equivalent to 30,000 or so T cell genomes, went into each replicate PCR. The purified libraries were quantified using a Qubit 3.0 fluorometer, sized with a Bioanalyzer 2100, and then quantified again using the KAPA Library Quantification kit. Every immunoSEQ 96-well plate was sequenced on a dedicated single-read 150-cycle Illumina NextSeq 550 flow cell. As for how the authors treated the data: Because the immunoSEQ output held only junctional sequences and lacked quality scores, the filtering could not match the filtering applied to full-length reads. To assign V/J genes and CDR3, sequences were annotated against IMGT germline references using PyIR, a Python wrapper for IgBLAST v1.9. Reads were filtered out if the reads had weak V/J assignments (E-value above 1e-6), no CDR3, stop codons, out-of-frame junctions, or ambiguous translated residues. V3J clonotypes were defined as sequences sharing an identical inferred V gene, J gene, and CDR3 amino acid sequence. Percentage overlap between repertoires was computed as shared unique clonotypes divided by the size of the smaller repertoire. Richness of each repertoire was evaluated using RTK rarefaction, the Chao1 estimator, and Recon v2.1 estimates of unobserved clonotypes. Generation probabilities for all TCRbeta clonotypes obtained by the gDNA method from a handful of donors were computed using OLGA. The table was pulled from immuneACCESS by TCRdb, which kept in-frame rearrangements only. Such tables lose some clones; where checked, under half of the loss comes from unresolved V genes, and the rest has no known cause. V, J and clone size were drawn from that table, and D and trimming were deduced from the DNA. Recorded for this sample are some 2,100,000 clones; about 93% of them occurred a single time. Approximately 1.7% of the sample lies in the top ten.

About this clone: What antigen it recognizes has not been identified. Base qualities were left out, and no much larger clone turns up one base away.

The TCR comes from a man younger than 30 in good health. Some clones in this sample may be carry-over from other donors' samples. The chain joins TRBV7-9 to TRBJ2-2; TRBD2 agrees with 8 junctional bases. The sequenced sample consisted of naive CD8+ T cells from PBMCs. Read against the paper, the sample's cell subset or site label means: CD45RA+CCR7+. Read as DNA, the sequence is TGTGCCAGCAGCTTTTTCCACGGGAGGGCGAACACCGGGGAGCTGTTTTTT. The translation is CASSFFHGRANTGELFF.